This T cell receptor beta chain was obtained from a study of blood T cells in healthy people across ages. A sample-barcoded 5' primer and a J-beta primer mix were used in a second PCR of roughly 6 to 11 cycles. Each CDR3 protein gets one entry after TCRdb re-called the 5' RACE reads with MiXCR. The profile covers 800,000 or so distinct CDR3 sequences, with roughly 46% appearing a single time and about a sixth taken by the ten largest. The clonotype originates from a man older than 75 in good health. The sequencing input was blood.

The CDR3: CASSNTSGNTGELFF. The DNA for the CDR3 is TGCGCCAGCAGCAACACTAGCGGGAACACCGGGGAGCTGTTTTTT. The genes are TRBV5-1 and TRBJ2-2, with 8 bases that match TRBD2. The germline CDR1 and CDR2 sequences are SGHRS and YFSETQ. V was clipped by 4 bases and J by 1 base; unmatched bases: 3. The CDR3 extends over 15 amino acids.